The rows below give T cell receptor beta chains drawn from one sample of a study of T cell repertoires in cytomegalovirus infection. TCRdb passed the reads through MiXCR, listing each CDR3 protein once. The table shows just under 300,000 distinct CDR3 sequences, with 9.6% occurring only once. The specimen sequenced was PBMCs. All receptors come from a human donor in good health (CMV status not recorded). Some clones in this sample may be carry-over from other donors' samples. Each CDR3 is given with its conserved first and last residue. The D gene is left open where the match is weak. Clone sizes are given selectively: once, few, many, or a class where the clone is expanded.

TGCAGTGCCGATCGGACAGGGGTCTATGGCTACACCTTC CSADRTGVYGYTF TRBJ1-2 TRBV20-1 TRBD1 .
TGTGCCAGCAGCCTCTTGGGTGAGCAGTTCTTC CASSLLGEQFF TRBJ2-1 TRBV7-9 . many
TGCAGTGCCCCTAGACAGCAGGCTATAGGTGGCTACACCTTC CSAPRQQAIGGYTF TRBJ1-2 TRBV20-1 . few
TGTGCCAGCAGTTTAGTTTTGGGGCTAAAGTTCTTC CASSLVLGLKFF TRBJ2-1 TRBV12-3/TRBV12-4 . many
TGTGCCAGCAGGAAAACAGGGGGCTCCTACAATGAGCAGTTCTTC CASRKTGGSYNEQFF TRBJ2-1 TRBV12-3/TRBV12-4 TRBD1 many
TGTGCTAGTGGTTTGCCACGAGGGACAGGGCCCTATCAGCCCCAGCATTTT CASGLPRGTGPYQPQHF TRBJ1-5 TRBV12-5 TRBD1 many
TGTGCCAGCAGTCCCAGGGGAACCTTAGCCTACAATGAGCAGTTCTTC CASSPRGTLAYNEQFF TRBJ2-1 TRBV27 . many
TGTGCCAGCAGTCGACAGGACTTCACAGATACGCAGTATTTT CASSRQDFTDTQYF TRBJ2-3 TRBV7-6 . .
TGTGCCAGCAGCCCAACATACCAAGAGACCCAGTACTTC CASSPTYQETQYF TRBJ2-5 TRBV7-2 . many
TGTGCCAGCAGTTTGCAGGGGGCAGGGGGCTACACCTTC CASSLQGAGGYTF TRBJ1-2 TRBV6-5 TRBD1 many
TGTGCCAGCAGTGTGACAGGGAGCACTGAAGCTTTCTTT CASSVTGSTEAFF TRBJ1-1 TRBV12-3/TRBV12-4 TRBD1 .
TGTGCCAGCAGCTTATTAGTCTCCGGGACAGGGAAAGACTATGGCTACACCTTC CASSLLVSGTGKDYGYTF TRBJ1-2 TRBV7-2 TRBD1 many
TGTGCCAGCAGCGCCCTCCGGTTCTCGAACACCGGGGAGCTGTTTTTT CASSALRFSNTGELFF TRBJ2-2 TRBV2 . few
TGTGCCAGCAGCCGAACACAAGTGGGCTACACCTTC CASSRTQVGYTF TRBJ1-2 TRBV6-6 . many
TGCAGTGCACCTCTAGCGGGGTCAGATACGCAGTATTTT CSAPLAGSDTQYF TRBJ2-3 TRBV20-1 TRBD2 many
TGCAGTGCTCTTACGGGCGGGGCCCGCTCGGAGCAGTTCTTC CSALTGGARSEQFF TRBJ2-1 TRBV20-1 . .